The source of this T cell receptor (beta chain) is a study of human T cells and chemical hapten exposure (dated by TCRdb to the early 2020s). General notes on the study: For sensitization, 2% DPC in acetone was applied to an approximately 2 cm by approximately 2 cm area of upper inner arm skin. Throughout the roughly 25-week study period, patients were also given weekly therapeutic DPC doses on the scalp. Patch testing on the upper back used Finn chambers containing 0.01% DPC, with scoring done after 6 days according to International Contact Dermatitis Research Group standards. The patient cohort, mostly female, included alopecia areata with under or over 50% scalp involvement, alopecia totalis and alopecia universalis. Libraries were pooled for sequencing, and variation in per-sample TCR yields was attributed mainly to small differences in library volumes within the pool. Peripheral blood TCR repertoire changes were tracked in vivo in alopecia patients during primary and secondary sensitization to the hapten diphenylcyclopropenone (DPC). Blood samples were taken from patients before sensitization (week 0) and then at 2, 6 and about 24 weeks after DPC sensitization. For TCR sequencing, blood came from 25 to 35 alopecia patients at anywhere from one to four time points (pre-sensitization, 2, 6 and 24 weeks).

Taken with the paper, the label for time point translates to: patch test 1, 2 weeks after DPC sensitization. The sample's treatment or condition label, in plain terms: therapeutic diphenylcyclopropenone sensitization with weekly scalp DPC. At every patch-test visit, the blood draw took place before the patch test was put on. Patients were eligible if aged 18 to 70, diagnosed with alopecia and judged suitable for DPC therapy, and pregnant patients were excluded. Total RNA was extracted from unfractionated whole blood collected in Tempus Blood RNA tubes. Ten or more counts support this clonotype. Its antigen remains undetermined. It has no much larger one-base neighbor in the sample; base qualities were not kept. Broader findings and caveats from the paper: After repeated subsampling, changes were observed in the strength of the expansion versus patch-test correlation and in the threshold at which the correlation became significant. The number of PT1 expanded TCRs positively correlated with patch test score, significant at thresholds 8, 16 and 32 but not 4. Significantly more large CDR3 similarity clusters were formed by expanded TCRs than by pre-sensitization or healthy control sets, consistent with antigen-driven responses. Because every patient had alopecia, a presumed autoimmune disease, the patients' immune response might differ from that of healthy individuals. DPC sensitization did not change the number of TCRs with a frequency above 1 in 1000, and there was no evidence of changes in global repertoire structure.

Receptor libraries were prepared by RACE. Sequencing relied on a NextSeq 500. Library preparation attached unique molecular identifiers to individual cDNA molecules for quantitative, reproducible TCR counting. Both TCR alpha and TCR beta chains were sequenced from each blood RNA sample. From the authors' description of their analysis: Samples had a median of 95,638 TCRs, with a range from roughly 20,000 to 690,600. V, J and CDR3 annotation of the TCR reads was carried out using the Decombinator software suite. For PS versus PT1 abundance plots, all samples were subsampled to the same number of TCRs (28,000). TCRs were defined as expanded if absent before sensitization and observed at least eight times at the 2-week time point. The raw public data were reprocessed by TCRdb itself: fastp quality trimming at Q25, MiXCR clonotype calling, in-frame beta chains only. Every entry covers one CDR3 protein and lists the most common genes and DNA from its rows. The V and J calls and clone size come from TCRdb's table, not from the authors' own analysis. Counted in this sample were a few hundred thousand distinct CDR3 sequences; about 4.8% of them appeared once. Clones ranked in the top ten supply around 2.3% of the sample.

Specimen: whole blood, collected in connection with sensitization to the hapten diphenylcyclopropenone (DPC). This TCR derives from a woman in her forties or fifties with alopecia areata. Some clones in this sample may be carry-over from other donors' samples.

The nucleotide sequence reads TGTGCCATCAGTGACCCGGGTCAACAAGAGACCCAGTACTTC. It translates to CAISDPGQQETQYF. The chain was built from TRBV10-3 and TRBJ2-5; no D gene call is confident. Taken from cysteine to phenylalanine, the CDR3 has 14 residues. The entry retains the CDR3 DNA only, 42 bases that are in frame from base 1. V loses 3 bases of germline sequence and J loses 2 bases, and the interval between the two ends is 10 bases. Reading the germline V gene gives CDR1 ENHRY and CDR2 SYGVKD.